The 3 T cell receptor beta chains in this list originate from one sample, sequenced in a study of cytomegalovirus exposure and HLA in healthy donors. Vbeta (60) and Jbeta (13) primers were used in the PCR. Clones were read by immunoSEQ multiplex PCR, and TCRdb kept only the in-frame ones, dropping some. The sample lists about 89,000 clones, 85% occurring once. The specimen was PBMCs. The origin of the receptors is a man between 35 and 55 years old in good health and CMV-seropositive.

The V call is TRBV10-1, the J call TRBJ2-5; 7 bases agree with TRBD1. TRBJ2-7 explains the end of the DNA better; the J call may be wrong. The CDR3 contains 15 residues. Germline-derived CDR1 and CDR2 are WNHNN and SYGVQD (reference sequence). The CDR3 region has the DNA TGCGCCAGCAGTGACTCGGGACAGCCTCCCTACGAGCAGTACTTC. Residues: CASSDSGQPPYEQYF.

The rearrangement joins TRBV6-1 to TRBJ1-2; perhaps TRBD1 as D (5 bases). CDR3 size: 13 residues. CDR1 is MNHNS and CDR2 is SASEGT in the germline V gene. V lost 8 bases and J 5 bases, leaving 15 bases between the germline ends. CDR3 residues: CASGEDRPYGYTF. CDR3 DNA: TGTGCCAGCGGAGAAGACAGACCGTATGGCTACACCTTC.

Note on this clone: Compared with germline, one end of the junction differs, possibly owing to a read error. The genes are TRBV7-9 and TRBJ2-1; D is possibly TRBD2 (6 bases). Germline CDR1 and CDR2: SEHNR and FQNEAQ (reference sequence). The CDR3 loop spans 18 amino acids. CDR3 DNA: TGTTCCAGACCGCAACCCCCTTACGGGAGCAGCTCCTACAATGAGCAGTTCTTC. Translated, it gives CSRPQPPYGSSSYNEQFF.